This TCR beta chain was profiled in a study of vaccination effects on CD4 cells after COVID-19. Study information: Two doses of either BNT162b2 or mRNA-1273 were given to each participant.

About this clone: Its antigen remains unknown.

Antigen-specific CD4+ T cells were expanded (with viral peptide pools) by the ViraFEST assay ahead of sequencing. Cultured cells yielded isolated CD4+ T cells after 10 days. None of these healthy vaccinees had been infected with SARS-CoV-2 before vaccination. Cultivation was performed at 1.5 million to 2.5 million PBMC per well with about 9 IU/ml IL-2 and roughly 9.3 ug/ml peptides added. The repertoire was sequenced with immunoSEQ multiplex PCR; TCRdb's copy has only in-frame clones and lacks some. The sample has 20,000 to 25,000 clones, about two thirds seen once. Trimming took 2 bases from V and 5 from J, leaving 15 bases between them. Germline CDR1 and CDR2: SGHAT and FQNNGV. This CDR3 spans 15 amino acids. General study findings and limits: Clones of infection and vaccine origin contracted markedly late after vaccination.

The TCR comes from a human donor who received a COVID-19 vaccine. Sequenced material: CD4+ T cells from PBMCs cultured with HCoV-NL63 spike peptides, taken before COVID-19 vaccination. This sequence joins TRBV11-2 and TRBJ1-2; the D gene is possibly TRBD1 (6 bases). The chain's CDR3 is CASSLIQGREYGYTF. CDR3 nucleotide sequence: TGTGCCAGCAGCTTAATACAGGGCCGGGAGTATGGCTACACCTTC.